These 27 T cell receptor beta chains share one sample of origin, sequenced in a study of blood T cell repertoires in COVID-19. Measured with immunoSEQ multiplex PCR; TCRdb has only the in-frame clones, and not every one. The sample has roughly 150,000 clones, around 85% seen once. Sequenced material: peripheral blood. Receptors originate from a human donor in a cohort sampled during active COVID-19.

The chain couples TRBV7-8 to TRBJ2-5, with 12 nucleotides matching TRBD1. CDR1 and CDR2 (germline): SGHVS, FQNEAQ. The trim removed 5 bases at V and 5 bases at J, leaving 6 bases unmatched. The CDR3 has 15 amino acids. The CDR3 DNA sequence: TGTGCCAGCAGCCTAAGGGACAGGGGGCGGGAGACCCAGTACTTC. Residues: CASSLRDRGRETQYF.

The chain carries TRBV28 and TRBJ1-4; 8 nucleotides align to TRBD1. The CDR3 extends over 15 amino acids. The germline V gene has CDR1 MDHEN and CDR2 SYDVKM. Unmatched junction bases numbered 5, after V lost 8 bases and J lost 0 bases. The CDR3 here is CASQGQDATNEKLFF. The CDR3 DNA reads TGTGCCAGCCAGGGACAGGATGCAACTAATGAAAAACTGTTTTTT. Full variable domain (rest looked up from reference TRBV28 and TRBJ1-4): DVKVTQSSRYLVKRTGEKVFLECVQDMDHENMFWYRQDPGLGLRLIYFSYDVKMKEKGDIPEGYSVSREKKERFSLILESASTNQTSMYLCASQGQDATNEKLFFGSGTQLSVL.

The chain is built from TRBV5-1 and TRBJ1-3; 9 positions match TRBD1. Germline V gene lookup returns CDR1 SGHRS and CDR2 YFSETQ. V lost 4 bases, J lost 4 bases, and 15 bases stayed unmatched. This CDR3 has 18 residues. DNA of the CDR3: TGCGCCAGCAGCCCGTCATTACCGGGACAGGGTTCGGGAAACACCATATATTTT. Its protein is CASSPSLPGQGSGNTIYF.

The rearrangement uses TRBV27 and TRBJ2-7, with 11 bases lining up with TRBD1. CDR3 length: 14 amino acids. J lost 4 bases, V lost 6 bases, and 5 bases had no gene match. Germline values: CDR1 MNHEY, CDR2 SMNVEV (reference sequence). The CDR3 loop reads CASSAGTGGYEQYF. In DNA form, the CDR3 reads TGTGCCAGCAGCGCCGGGACAGGGGGTTACGAGCAGTACTTC.

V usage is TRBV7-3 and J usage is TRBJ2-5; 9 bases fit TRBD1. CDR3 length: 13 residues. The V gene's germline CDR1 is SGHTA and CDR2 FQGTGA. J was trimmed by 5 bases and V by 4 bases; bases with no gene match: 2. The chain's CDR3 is CASSYGTGETQYF. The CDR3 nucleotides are TGTGCCAGCAGCTACGGGACAGGGGAGACCCAGTACTTC. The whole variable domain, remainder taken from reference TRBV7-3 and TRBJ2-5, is GAGVSQTPSNKVTEKGKYVELRCDPISGHTALYWYRQSLGQGPEFLIYFQGTGAADDSGLPNDRFFAVRPEGSVSTLKIQRTERGDSAVYLCASSYGTGETQYFGPGTRLLVL.

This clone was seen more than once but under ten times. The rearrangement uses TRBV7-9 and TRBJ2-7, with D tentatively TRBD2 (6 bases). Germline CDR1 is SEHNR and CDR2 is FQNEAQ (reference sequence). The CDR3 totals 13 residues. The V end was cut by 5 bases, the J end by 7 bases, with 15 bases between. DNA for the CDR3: TGTGCCAGCAGCGCCGGACTACCCGGGGAGCAGTACTTC. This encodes CASSAGLPGEQYF.

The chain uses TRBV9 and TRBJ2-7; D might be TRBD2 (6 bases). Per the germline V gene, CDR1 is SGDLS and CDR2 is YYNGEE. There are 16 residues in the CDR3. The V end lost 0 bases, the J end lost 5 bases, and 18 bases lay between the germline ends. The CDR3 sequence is CASSVAGGDSFNEQYF. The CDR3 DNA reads TGTGCCAGCAGCGTAGCTGGCGGGGACTCTTTCAACGAGCAGTACTTC.

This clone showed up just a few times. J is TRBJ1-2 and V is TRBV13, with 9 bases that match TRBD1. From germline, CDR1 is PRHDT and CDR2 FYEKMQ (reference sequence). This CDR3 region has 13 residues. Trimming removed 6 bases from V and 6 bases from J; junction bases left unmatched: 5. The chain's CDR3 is CASRRDREDGYTF. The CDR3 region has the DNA TGTGCCAGCAGGAGGGACAGGGAGGATGGCTACACCTTC.

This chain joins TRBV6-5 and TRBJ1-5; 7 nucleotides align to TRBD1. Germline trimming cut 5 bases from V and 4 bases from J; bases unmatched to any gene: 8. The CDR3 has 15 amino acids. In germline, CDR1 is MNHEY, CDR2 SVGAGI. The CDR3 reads CASSPTGTANQPQHF. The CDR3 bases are TGTGCCAGCAGTCCAACCGGGACAGCAAATCAGCCCCAGCATTTT.

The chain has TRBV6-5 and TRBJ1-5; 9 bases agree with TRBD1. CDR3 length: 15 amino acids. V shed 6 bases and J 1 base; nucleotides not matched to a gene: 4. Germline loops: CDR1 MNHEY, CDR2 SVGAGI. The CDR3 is CASRVGQGSNQPQHF. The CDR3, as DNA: TGTGCCAGCAGGGTCGGACAGGGGAGCAATCAGCCCCAGCATTTT.

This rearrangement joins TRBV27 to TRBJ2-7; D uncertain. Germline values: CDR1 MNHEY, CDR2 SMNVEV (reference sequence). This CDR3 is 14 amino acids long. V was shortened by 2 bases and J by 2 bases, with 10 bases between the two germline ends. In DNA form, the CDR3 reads TGTGCCAGCAGTTTAGGGCGCCAAACCTACGAGCAGTACTTC. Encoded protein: CASSLGRQTYEQYF.

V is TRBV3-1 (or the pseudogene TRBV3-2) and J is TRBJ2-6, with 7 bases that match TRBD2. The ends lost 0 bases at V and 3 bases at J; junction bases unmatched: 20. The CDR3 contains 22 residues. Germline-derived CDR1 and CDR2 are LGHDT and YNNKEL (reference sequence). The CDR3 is CASSQDEWLAEPLPGGANVLTF. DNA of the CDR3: TGTGCCAGCAGCCAAGACGAGTGGCTAGCGGAACCCCTGCCTGGTGGGGCCAACGTCCTGACTTTC.

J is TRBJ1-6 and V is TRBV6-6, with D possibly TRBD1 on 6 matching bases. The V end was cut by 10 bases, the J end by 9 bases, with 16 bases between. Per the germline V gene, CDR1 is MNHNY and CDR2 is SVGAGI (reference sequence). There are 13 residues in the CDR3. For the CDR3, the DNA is TGTGCCATCGGTGGGCAGGGGAGTTCACCCCTCCACTTT. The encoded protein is CAIGGQGSSPLHF.

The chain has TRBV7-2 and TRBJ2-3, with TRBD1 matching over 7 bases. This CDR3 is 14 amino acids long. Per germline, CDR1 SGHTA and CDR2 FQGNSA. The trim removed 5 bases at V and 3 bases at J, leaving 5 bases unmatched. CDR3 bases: TGTGCCAGCAGCCTGGACAGGAGAACAGATACGCAGTATTTT. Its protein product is CASSLDRRTDTQYF.

CDR3 bases: TGTGCCAGCAGCTCTCCCCCCGGGACTAGCGAAGGCGAGCAGTACTTC. It is translated as CASSSPPGTSEGEQYF. This chain joins TRBV13 and TRBJ2-7, with 10 bases aligning to TRBD2. In germline, CDR1 is PRHDT, CDR2 FYEKMQ (reference sequence). J was trimmed by 6 bases and V by 4 bases; bases with no gene match: 12. This CDR3 has 16 residues.

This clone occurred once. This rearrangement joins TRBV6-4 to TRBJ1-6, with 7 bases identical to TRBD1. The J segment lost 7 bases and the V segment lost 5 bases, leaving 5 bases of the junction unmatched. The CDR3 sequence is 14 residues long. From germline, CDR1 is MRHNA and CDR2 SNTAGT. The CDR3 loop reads CASSKTGLNSPLHF. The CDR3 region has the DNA TGTGCCAGCAGTAAGACAGGGTTAAATTCACCCCTCCACTTT.

CDR3 DNA: TGTGCCTGGAGTGCGGGAGGTAAGGGGTTCTACGAGCAGTACTTC. This translates into CAWSAGGKGFYEQYF. The J gene is TRBJ2-7, the V gene TRBV30; 7 nucleotides align to TRBD2. CDR1 is GTSNPN and CDR2 is SVGIG in the germline V gene (reference sequence). V lost 1 base, J lost 3 bases, and 9 bases stayed unmatched. The CDR3 extends over 15 amino acids. The variable domain in full, with the rest retrieved from reference TRBV30 and TRBJ2-7, is SQTIHQWPATLVQPVGSPLSLECTVEGTSNPNLYWYRQAAGRGLQLLFYSVGIGQISSEVPQNLSASRPQDRQFILSSKKLLLSDSGFYLCAWSAGGKGFYEQYFGPGTRLTVT.

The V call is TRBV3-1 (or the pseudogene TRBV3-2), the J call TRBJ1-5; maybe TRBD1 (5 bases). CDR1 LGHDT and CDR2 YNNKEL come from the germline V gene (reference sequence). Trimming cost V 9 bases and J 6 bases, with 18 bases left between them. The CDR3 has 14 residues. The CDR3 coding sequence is TGTGCCAGTCGGGGGAGGTTGATCCGTCAGCCCCAGCATTTT. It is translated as CASRGRLIRQPQHF.

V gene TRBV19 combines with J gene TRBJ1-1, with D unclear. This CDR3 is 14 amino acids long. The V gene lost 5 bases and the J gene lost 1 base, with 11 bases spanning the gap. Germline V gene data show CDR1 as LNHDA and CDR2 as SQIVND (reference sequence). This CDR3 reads CASSERRQNTEAFF. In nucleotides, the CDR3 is TGTGCCAGTAGTGAGAGGCGGCAGAACACTGAAGCTTTCTTT.

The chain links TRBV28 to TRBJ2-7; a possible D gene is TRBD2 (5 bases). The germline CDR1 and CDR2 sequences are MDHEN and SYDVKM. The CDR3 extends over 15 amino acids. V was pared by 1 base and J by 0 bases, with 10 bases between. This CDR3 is CASSLYGVSSYEQYF. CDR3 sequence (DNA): TGTGCCAGCAGTTTATACGGGGTTAGCTCCTACGAGCAGTACTTC.

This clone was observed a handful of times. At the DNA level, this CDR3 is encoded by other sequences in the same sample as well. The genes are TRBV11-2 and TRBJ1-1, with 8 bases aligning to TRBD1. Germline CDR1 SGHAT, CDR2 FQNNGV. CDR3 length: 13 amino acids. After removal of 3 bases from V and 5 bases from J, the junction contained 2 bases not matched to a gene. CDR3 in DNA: TGTGCCAGCAGCTTGGACAGGGATACTGAAGCTTTCTTT. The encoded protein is CASSLDRDTEAFF.

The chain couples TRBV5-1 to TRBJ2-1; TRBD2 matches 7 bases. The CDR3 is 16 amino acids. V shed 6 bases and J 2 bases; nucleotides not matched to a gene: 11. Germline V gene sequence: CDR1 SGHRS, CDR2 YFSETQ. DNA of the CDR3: TGCGCCAGCACCCCCGGGGGTGCGGGAGCCTACAATGAGCAGTTCTTC. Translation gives CASTPGGAGAYNEQFF.

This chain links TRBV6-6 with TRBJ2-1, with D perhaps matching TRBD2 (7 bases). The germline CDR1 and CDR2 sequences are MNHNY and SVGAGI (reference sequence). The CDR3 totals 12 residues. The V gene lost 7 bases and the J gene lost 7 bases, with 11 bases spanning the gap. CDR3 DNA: TGTGCCAGCAAGGGGGGGTGGAATGAGCAGTTCTTC. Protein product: CASKGGWNEQFF.

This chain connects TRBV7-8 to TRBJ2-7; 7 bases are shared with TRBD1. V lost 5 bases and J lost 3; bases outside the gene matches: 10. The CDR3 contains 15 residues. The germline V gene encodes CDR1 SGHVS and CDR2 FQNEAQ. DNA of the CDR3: TGTGCCAGCAGCCTCGAGGGACAGTTAATCTACGAGCAGTACTTC. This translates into CASSLEGQLIYEQYF.

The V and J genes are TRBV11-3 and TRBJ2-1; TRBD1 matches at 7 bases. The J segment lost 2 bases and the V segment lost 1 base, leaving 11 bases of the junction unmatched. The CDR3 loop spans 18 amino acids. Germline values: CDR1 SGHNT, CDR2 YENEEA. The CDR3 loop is CASSLGGNRGGPYNEQFF. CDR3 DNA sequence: TGTGCCAGCAGCTTAGGGGGCAACCGAGGGGGCCCCTACAATGAGCAGTTCTTC.

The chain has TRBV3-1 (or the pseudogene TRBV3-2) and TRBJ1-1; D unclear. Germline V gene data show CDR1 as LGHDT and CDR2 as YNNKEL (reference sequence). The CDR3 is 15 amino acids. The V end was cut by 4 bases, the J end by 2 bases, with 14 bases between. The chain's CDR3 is CASSLLGGKNTEAFF. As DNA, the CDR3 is TGTGCCAGCAGCCTACTGGGCGGGAAAAACACTGAAGCTTTCTTT.

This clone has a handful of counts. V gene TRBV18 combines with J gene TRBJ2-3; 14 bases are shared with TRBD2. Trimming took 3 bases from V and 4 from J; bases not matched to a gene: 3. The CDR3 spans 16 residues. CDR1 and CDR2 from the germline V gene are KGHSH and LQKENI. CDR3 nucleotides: TGTGCCAGCTCACCCGGGACTAGCGGGGGATCAGATACGCAGTATTTT. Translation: CASSPGTSGGSDTQYF.